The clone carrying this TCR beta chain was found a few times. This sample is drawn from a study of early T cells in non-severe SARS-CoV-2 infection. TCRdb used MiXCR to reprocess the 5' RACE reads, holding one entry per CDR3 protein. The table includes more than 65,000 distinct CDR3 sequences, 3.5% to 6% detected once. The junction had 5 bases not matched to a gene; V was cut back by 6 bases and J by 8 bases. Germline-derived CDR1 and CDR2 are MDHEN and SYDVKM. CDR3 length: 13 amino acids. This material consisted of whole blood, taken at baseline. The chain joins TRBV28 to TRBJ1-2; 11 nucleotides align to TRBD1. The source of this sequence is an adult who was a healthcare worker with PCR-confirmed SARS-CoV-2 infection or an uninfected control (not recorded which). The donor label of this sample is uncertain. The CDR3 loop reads CASSRDRGYGYTF. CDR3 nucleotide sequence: TGTGCCAGCAGCCGGGACAGGGGGTACGGCTACACCTTC.